The rows below give T cell receptor beta chains drawn from one sample of a study of early T cells in non-severe SARS-CoV-2 infection. One entry per CDR3 protein results from TCRdb running MiXCR on the 5' RACE reads. The sample lists some 35,000 distinct CDR3 sequences, around 6.5% occurring once. The sample here was whole blood, taken at baseline. The receptors shown here come from an adult who was a healthcare worker with PCR-confirmed SARS-CoV-2 infection or an uninfected control (not recorded which). Both conserved end residues are part of each CDR3. The order of the fields is J gene, V gene, D gene, clone size, CDR3 protein, CDR3 DNA. The D gene is left open where the match is weak. Expanded clones are given a class, and other clones once, few, many or no size at all.

TRBJ2-1 TRBV19 NA many CASSAQDSSYNEQFF TGTGCCAGTAGTGCGCAGGACAGCTCCTACAATGAGCAGTTCTTC
TRBJ2-1 TRBV19 NA few CASSIDRIYANEQFF TGTGCCAGTAGTATAGATCGGATCTACGCTAATGAGCAGTTCTTC
TRBJ2-1 TRBV3-1 TRBD2 many CASSQPGTSVNEQFF TGTGCCAGCAGCCAACCCGGGACTAGCGTCAATGAGCAGTTCTTC
TRBJ2-1 TRBV20-1 TRBD2 many CSAMAGDSSNEQFF TGCAGTGCTATGGCGGGAGACTCCTCCAATGAGCAGTTCTTC
TRBJ1-1 TRBV28 TRBD1 few CASSSGTGLWTEAFF TGTGCCAGCAGCTCCGGGACAGGGTTGTGGACTGAAGCTTTCTTT
TRBJ2-5 TRBV5-1 NA many CASSTWGESQETQYF TGCGCCAGCAGTACTTGGGGGGAATCGCAAGAGACCCAGTACTTC
TRBJ1-1 TRBV7-2 TRBD1 many CASSLRQGEAFF TGTGCCAGCAGCCTACGACAGGGTGAAGCTTTCTTT
TRBJ2-7 TRBV6-5 NA few CASSYSNGNPEQYF TGTGCCAGCAGTTACTCGAATGGCAATCCCGAGCAGTACTTC
TRBJ1-1 TRBV11-2 NA many CASSLILGGNTEAFF TGTGCCAGCAGCTTAATTCTAGGTGGGAACACTGAAGCTTTCTTT
TRBJ2-7 TRBV7-2 NA many CASSLVSLDEQYF TGTGCCAGCAGCTTAGTCTCCCTCGACGAGCAGTACTTC
TRBJ1-1 TRBV11-2 TRBD1 NA CASSLGQGLTEAFF TGTGCCAGCAGCTTAGGACAGGGTCTTACTGAAGCTTTCTTT
TRBJ1-1 TRBV29-1 NA NA CSVVRQNTEAFF TGCAGCGTTGTGCGACAGAACACTGAAGCTTTCTTT
TRBJ1-2 TRBV7-9 TRBD1 NA CASSPQGSHGYTF TGTGCCAGCAGCCCACAGGGGTCTCATGGCTACACCTTC
TRBJ2-7 TRBV4-3 NA NA CASSQDWTDYYEQYF TGCGCCAGCAGCCAAGACTGGACAGATTACTACGAGCAGTACTTC
TRBJ2-1 TRBV29-1 TRBD2 NA CSVEDRLAGGSDEQFF TGCAGCGTTGAAGATCGGCTAGCGGGGGGCTCAGATGAGCAGTTCTTC
TRBJ2-3 TRBV12-3/TRBV12-4 TRBD2 few CASSLKAGEADTQYF TGTGCCAGCAGTTTGAAAGCGGGAGAGGCAGATACGCAGTATTTT
TRBJ2-5 TRBV20-1 NA NA CSARVRRNLRQTQYF TGCAGTGCTAGAGTTCGGCGAAACCTTCGGCAGACCCAGTACTTC
TRBJ2-5 TRBV27 TRBD2 few CASSAWTSGYQETQYF TGTGCCAGCAGTGCTTGGACTAGCGGGTACCAAGAGACCCAGTACTTC
TRBJ2-6 TRBV6-6 NA many CASMGTGANVLTF TGTGCCAGCATGGGGACAGGGGCCAACGTCCTGACTTTC
TRBJ1-2 TRBV30 TRBD1 NA CAWGTGAGYTF TGTGCCTGGGGGACAGGAGCCGGCTACACCTTC
TRBJ2-1 TRBV5-1 TRBD2 few CASRATSGRVRNEQFF TGCGCCAGCAGGGCTACTAGCGGGCGGGTACGCAATGAGCAGTTCTTC
TRBJ2-4 TRBV28 NA many CAKTPNCAEYF TGTGCCAAAACCCCAAATTGCGCGGAGTACTTC
TRBJ1-6 TRBV30 TRBD1 many CAWRTGNNSPLHF TGTGCCTGGAGGACAGGGAATAATTCACCCCTCCACTTT
TRBJ1-5 TRBV4-1 NA NA CASSFTGPGQPQHF TGCGCCAGCAGTTTTACAGGGCCGGGACAGCCCCAGCATTTT
TRBJ1-2 TRBV4-2 TRBD1 many CASSQPTGQGYGYTF TGTGCCAGCAGCCAACCAACAGGACAGGGCTATGGCTACACCTTC
TRBJ1-2 TRBV6-1 NA many CASSDAPQIYGYTF TGTGCCAGCAGTGATGCCCCACAAATCTATGGCTACACCTTC
TRBJ1-2 TRBV25-1 NA few CASSPDPKGYGYTF TGTGCCAGCAGCCCTGATCCTAAGGGCTATGGCTACACCTTC
TRBJ1-2 TRBV7-2 NA few CASSLDGGLGYGYTF TGTGCCAGCAGCTTAGATGGGGGGCTCGGCTATGGCTACACCTTC
TRBJ1-1 TRBV29-1 NA many CSVEVQGGTEAFF TGCAGCGTTGAAGTTCAGGGCGGCACTGAAGCTTTCTTT
TRBJ2-7 TRBV12-3/TRBV12-4 TRBD1 NA CASTLRQGTSYEQYF TGTGCCAGCACCCTCAGACAGGGGACCTCCTACGAGCAGTACTTC
TRBJ2-7 TRBV20-1 NA many CSATTGAYEQYF TGCAGTGCCACTACGGGAGCCTACGAGCAGTACTTC
TRBJ1-1 TRBV28 NA many CASSSTVRGISEAFF TGTGCCAGCAGTTCAACGGTTCGGGGGATTTCTGAAGCTTTCTTT
TRBJ1-3 TRBV18 NA NA CASSPIRGGNTIYF TGTGCCAGCTCACCAATCAGGGGAGGAAACACCATATATTTT
TRBJ1-1 TRBV6-2/TRBV6-3 NA many CASSYPRTEAFF TGTGCCAGCAGTTATCCACGGACTGAAGCTTTCTTT
TRBJ2-7 TRBV5-1 NA many CASSLAGQRTYEQYF TGCGCCAGCAGCTTGGCCGGTCAGCGCACCTACGAGCAGTACTTC
TRBJ2-3 TRBV28 TRBD2 many CASSLGAGGGDTQYF TGTGCCAGCAGTTTGGGGGCGGGAGGAGGCGATACGCAGTATTTT
TRBJ2-7 TRBV29-1 TRBD2 many CSVGGTSIAYEQYF TGCAGCGTTGGCGGGACTAGCATAGCCTACGAGCAGTACTTC
TRBJ2-4 TRBV2 NA many CASSEQGYENIQYF TGTGCCAGCAGTGAGCAAGGGTATGAAAACATTCAGTACTTC
TRBJ2-7 TRBV7-9 TRBD2 few CASSLGEGWPYEQYF TGTGCCAGCAGCTTAGGGGAGGGATGGCCCTACGAGCAGTACTTC
TRBJ2-6 TRBV9 NA few CASSVGGSGANVLTF TGTGCCAGCAGCGTAGGGGGCTCTGGGGCCAACGTCCTGACTTTC
TRBJ2-3 TRBV4-1 TRBD2 few CASSQLAGGGDTQYF TGCGCCAGCAGCCAACTAGCGGGGGGGGGAGATACGCAGTATTTT
TRBJ2-7 TRBV12-5 NA NA CASGRTQPGFSYEQYF TGTGCTAGTGGGAGGACCCAACCAGGCTTCTCCTACGAGCAGTACTTC
TRBJ2-1 TRBV7-3 TRBD1 NA CASSLDRVYEQFF TGTGCCAGCAGCTTGGACAGGGTTTACGAGCAGTTCTTC
TRBJ2-5 TRBV4-1 NA many CASSQVRENIQYF TGCGCCAGCAGCCAAGTTCGGGAGAACATCCAGTACTTC
TRBJ2-1 TRBV6-5 NA few CASKQGSYNEQFF TGTGCCAGCAAACAGGGTTCCTACAATGAGCAGTTCTTC
TRBJ1-1 TRBV30 NA NA CAWRRGGNTEAFF TGTGCCTGGCGAAGGGGAGGGAACACTGAAGCTTTCTTT
TRBJ1-6 TRBV2 NA many CASSEGRGAYSPLHF TGTGCCAGCAGTGAGGGCAGGGGCGCATATTCACCCCTCCACTTT
TRBJ1-1 TRBV6-1 NA NA CASEQANTEAFF TGTGCCAGCGAACAGGCGAACACTGAAGCTTTCTTT
TRBJ1-5 TRBV5-1 TRBD1 many CASSEDRGNNQPQHF TGCGCCAGCAGCGAGGACAGGGGAAACAATCAGCCCCAGCATTTT
TRBJ2-2 TRBV29-1 NA few CSVGPAGTGELFF TGCAGCGTTGGCCCAGCAGGGACCGGGGAGCTGTTTTTT
TRBJ2-2 TRBV6-1 TRBD1 NA CASGVDRRNTGKLFF TGTGCCAGCGGTGTGGACAGGCGCAACACCGGGAAGCTGTTTTTT
TRBJ2-6 TRBV27 NA many CASTRTALQGAGANVLTF TGTGCCAGCACTCGGACAGCCTTGCAGGGAGCTGGGGCCAACGTCCTGACTTTC
TRBJ2-1 TRBV6-2/TRBV6-3 TRBD2 few CASSYLAGPSYNEQFF TGTGCCAGCAGCTACCTAGCGGGCCCCTCCTACAATGAGCAGTTCTTC
TRBJ2-7 TRBV11-2 TRBD1 NA CASSPTGSSRFSYEQYF TGTGCCAGCAGCCCGACAGGGAGTAGCCGATTCTCCTACGAGCAGTACTTC